The 2 T cell receptor beta chains below come from one sample, sequenced in a study of T cell responses to AZD1222 COVID-19 vaccine. Generated by immunoSEQ multiplex PCR, the TCRdb table keeps only in-frame clones and is missing some. Here the sample spans fewer than 130,000 clones, more than 90% being singletons. This specimen consisted of peripheral blood, obtained on day 0 of AZD1222 vaccination. Receptors were obtained from an adult in good health.

The chain has TRBV11-3 and TRBJ2-5; a possible D gene is TRBD2 (5 bases). Germline CDR1 is SGHNT and CDR2 is YENEEA. The CDR3 is 14 residues long. Trimming took off 5 bases at V and 4 bases at J, with 14 bases between the two ends. In DNA form, the CDR3 reads TGTGCCAGCAGCCCGCTAGCCGGCACAGAGACCCAGTACTTC. Translating it yields CASSPLAGTETQYF.

The chain carries TRBV11-2 and TRBJ2-3, with TRBD2 matching over 9 bases. This CDR3 has 16 amino acids. V shed 5 bases and J 2 bases; nucleotides not matched to a gene: 8. Germline loops: CDR1 SGHAT, CDR2 FQNNGV. CDR3 sequence reads: CASSPLTSGLTDTQYF. In DNA form, the CDR3 reads TGTGCCAGCAGCCCCCTGACTAGCGGACTCACAGATACGCAGTATTTT.